This entry features one T cell receptor (beta chain) sequence. Antigen specificity is unknown. The data stem from a study of beta chain features in type 1 diabetes. General study findings and limits: For Type 1 diabetes patients, all four CD4+ subsets carried TCRB CDR3s that were moderately but significantly shorter.

Stem cell-like memory, regulatory, central memory and naive CD4+ cells were sorted via CD45RO/CCR7/CD25/CD127/CD95/CD27. Over 95% purity was reached by all sorted populations. Sequencing targeted expressed TCRB transcripts, as all isolated RNA had been reverse transcribed. Roughly 3.6 million reads per sample were averaged for naive, central memory and regulatory samples. Sequencing used immunoSEQ multiplex PCR; TCRdb keeps in-frame clones, though not all of them. The sample shows a few hundred thousand clones, roughly 14% of them seen only once. Germline V CDR1 and CDR2: DFQATT, SNEGSKA (reference sequence). V was pared by 4 bases and J by 8 bases, with 11 bases between. The CDR3 length is 11 residues.

The rearrangement joins TRBV20-1 to TRBJ1-2; D is perhaps TRBD1 (5 bases). The sequenced material came from naive CD4+ T cells from blood. This TCR came from a woman between 18 and 29 years old with type 1 diabetes. CDR3 nucleotides: TGCAGTGCTAACGGGGGGGACGGCTACACCTTC. Residues: CSANGGDGYTF.